This TCR beta chain was obtained from a study of blood T cell repertoires in COVID-19. Clones were read by immunoSEQ multiplex PCR, and TCRdb kept only the in-frame ones, dropping some. The table includes 150,000 to 200,000 clones, more than 80% detected once. Donors in Cohort 3 counted as recovered after two negative PCRs, clearance, or symptom resolution. Deletions cut 5 bases from V and 0 bases from J, with 14 bases between. The CDR3 extends over 16 amino acids. CDR1 LNHDA and CDR2 SQIVND come from the germline V gene (reference sequence). The chain is built from TRBV19 and TRBJ1-5; TRBD1 is a possible D gene (6 bases). The TCR was taken from a man in his forties who had recovered from COVID-19. The sequenced material came from PBMCs or T cells enriched from blood (not recorded which). The CDR3 reads CASSPRDTASNQPQHF. In DNA, the CDR3 is TGTGCCAGTAGTCCTCGGGACACCGCTAGCAATCAGCCCCAGCATTTT.